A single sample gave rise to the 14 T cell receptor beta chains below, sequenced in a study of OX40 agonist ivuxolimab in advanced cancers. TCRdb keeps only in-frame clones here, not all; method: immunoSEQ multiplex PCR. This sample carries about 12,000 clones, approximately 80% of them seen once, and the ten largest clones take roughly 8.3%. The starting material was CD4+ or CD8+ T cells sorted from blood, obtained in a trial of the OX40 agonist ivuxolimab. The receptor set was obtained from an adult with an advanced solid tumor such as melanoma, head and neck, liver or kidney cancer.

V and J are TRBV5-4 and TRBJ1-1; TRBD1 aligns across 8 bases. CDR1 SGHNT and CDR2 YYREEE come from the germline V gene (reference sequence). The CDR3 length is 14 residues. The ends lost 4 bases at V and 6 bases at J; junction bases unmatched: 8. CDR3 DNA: TGTGCCAGCAGCACCCGGGACAGGAGATCTGAAGCTTTCTTT. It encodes CASSTRDRRSEAFF.

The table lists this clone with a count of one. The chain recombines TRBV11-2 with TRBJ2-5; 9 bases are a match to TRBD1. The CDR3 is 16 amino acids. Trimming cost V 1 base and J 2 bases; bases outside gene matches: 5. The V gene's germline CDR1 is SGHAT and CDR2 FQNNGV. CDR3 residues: CASSLVWDRAQETQYF. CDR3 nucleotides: TGTGCCAGCAGCTTAGTATGGGACAGGGCGCAAGAGACCCAGTACTTC.

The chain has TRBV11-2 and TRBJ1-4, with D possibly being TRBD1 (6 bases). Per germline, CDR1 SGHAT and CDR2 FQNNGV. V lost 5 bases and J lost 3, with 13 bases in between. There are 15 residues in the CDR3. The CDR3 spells CASSHRVGANEKLFF. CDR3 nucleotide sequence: TGTGCCAGCAGCCACAGGGTGGGGGCTAATGAAAAACTGTTTTTT.

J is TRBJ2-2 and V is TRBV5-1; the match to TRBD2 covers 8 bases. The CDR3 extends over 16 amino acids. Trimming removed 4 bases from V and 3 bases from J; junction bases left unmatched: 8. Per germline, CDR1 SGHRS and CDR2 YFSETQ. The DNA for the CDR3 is TGCGCCAGCAGCATTAGCGGGGCTCCTTACACCGGGGAGCTGTTTTTT. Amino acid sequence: CASSISGAPYTGELFF.

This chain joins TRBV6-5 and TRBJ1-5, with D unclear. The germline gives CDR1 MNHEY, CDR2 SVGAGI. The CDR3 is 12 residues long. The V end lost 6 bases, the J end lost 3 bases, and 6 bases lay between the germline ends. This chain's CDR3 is CASRSSNQPQHF. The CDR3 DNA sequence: TGTGCCAGCAGGAGTTCCAATCAGCCCCAGCATTTT.

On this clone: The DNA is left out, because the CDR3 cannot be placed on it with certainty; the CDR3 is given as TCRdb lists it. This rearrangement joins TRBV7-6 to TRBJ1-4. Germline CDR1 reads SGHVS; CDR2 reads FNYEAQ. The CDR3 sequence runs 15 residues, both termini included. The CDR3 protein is CASSPAVGDGNLMFF.

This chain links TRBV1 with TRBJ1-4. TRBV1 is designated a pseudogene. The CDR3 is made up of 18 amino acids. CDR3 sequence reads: CTSSQDRLLQKPNEKLFF. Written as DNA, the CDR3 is TGCACCAGCAGCCAAGATCGGCTCCTCCAAAAGCCTAATGAAAAACTGTTTTTT.

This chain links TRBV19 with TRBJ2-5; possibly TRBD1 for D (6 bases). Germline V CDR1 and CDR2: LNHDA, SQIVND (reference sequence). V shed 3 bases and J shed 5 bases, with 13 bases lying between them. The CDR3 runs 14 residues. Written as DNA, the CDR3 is TGTGCCAGTAGTATGCCAGGGGCAATGGAGACCCAGTACTTC. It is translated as CASSMPGAMETQYF.

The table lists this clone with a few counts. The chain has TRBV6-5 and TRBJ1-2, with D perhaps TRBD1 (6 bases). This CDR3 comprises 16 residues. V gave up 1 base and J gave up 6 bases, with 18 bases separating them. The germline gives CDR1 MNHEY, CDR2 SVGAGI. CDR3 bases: TGTGCCAGCAGTTACTATAGTTTAGGGGGGGGCAATGGCTACACCTTC. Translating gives CASSYYSLGGGNGYTF.

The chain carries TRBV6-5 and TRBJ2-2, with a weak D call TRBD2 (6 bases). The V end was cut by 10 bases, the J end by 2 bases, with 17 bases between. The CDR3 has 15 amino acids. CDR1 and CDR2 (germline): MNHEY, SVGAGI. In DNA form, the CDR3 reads TGTGCCACTAACCCGGGGGTACTTAACACCGGGGAGCTGTTTTTT. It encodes CATNPGVLNTGELFF.

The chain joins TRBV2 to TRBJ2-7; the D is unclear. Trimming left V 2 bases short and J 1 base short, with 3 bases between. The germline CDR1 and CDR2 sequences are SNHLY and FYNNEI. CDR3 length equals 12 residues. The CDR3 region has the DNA TGTGCCAGCAGTGAAAGGTCCTACGAGCAGTACTTC. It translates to CASSERSYEQYF.

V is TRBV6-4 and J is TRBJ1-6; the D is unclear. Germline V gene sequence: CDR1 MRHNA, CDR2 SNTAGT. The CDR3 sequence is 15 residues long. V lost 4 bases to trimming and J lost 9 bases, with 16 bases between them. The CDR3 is CASSASEEVGSPLHF. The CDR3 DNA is TGTGCCAGCAGTGCGTCCGAGGAGGTGGGTTCACCCCTCCACTTT.

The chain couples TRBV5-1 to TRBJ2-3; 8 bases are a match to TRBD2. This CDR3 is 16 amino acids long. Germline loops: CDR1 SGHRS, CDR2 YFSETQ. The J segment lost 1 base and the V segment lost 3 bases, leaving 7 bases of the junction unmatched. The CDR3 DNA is TGCGCCAGCAGCTCCCCGCGGGGGGAAGGCACAGATACGCAGTATTTT. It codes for CASSSPRGEGTDTQYF.

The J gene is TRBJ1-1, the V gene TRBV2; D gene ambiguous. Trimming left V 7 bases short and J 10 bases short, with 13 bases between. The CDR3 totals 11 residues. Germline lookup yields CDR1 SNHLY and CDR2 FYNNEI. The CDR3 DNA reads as TGTGCCAGCATGGCGGGTGGGATAGCTTTCTTT. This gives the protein CASMAGGIAFF.